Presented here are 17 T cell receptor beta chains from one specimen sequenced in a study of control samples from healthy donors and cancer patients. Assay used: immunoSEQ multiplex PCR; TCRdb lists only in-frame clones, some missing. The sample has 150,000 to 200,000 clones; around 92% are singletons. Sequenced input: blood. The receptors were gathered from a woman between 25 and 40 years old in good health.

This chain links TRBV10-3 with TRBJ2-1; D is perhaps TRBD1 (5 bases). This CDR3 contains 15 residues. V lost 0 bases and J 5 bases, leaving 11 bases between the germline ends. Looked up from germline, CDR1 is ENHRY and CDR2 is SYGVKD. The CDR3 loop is CAISESDSEHNEQFF. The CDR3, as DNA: TGTGCCATCAGTGAGTCTGACAGTGAACACAATGAGCAGTTCTTC.

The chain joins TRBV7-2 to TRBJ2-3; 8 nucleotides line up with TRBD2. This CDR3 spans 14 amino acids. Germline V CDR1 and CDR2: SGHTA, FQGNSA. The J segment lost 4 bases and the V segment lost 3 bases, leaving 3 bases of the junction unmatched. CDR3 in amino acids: CASSFSGGPDTQYF. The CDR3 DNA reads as TGTGCCAGCAGCTTCAGCGGGGGTCCAGATACGCAGTATTTT.

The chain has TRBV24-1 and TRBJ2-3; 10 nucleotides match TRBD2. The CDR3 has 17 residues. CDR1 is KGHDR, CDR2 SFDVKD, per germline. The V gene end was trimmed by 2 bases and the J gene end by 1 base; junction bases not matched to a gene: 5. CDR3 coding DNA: TGTGCCACCAGTGATTCCAGCGGGAGGGCCGGCACAGATACGCAGTATTTT. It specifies CATSDSSGRAGTDTQYF.

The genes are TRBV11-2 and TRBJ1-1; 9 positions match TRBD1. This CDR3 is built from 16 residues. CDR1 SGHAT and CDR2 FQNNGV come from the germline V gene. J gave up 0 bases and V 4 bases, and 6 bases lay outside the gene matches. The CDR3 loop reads CASSSGTGRMNTEAFF. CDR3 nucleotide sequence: TGTGCCAGCAGCTCCGGGACAGGGCGCATGAACACTGAAGCTTTCTTT. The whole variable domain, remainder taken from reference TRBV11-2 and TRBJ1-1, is EAGVAQSPRYKIIEKRQSVAFWCNPISGHATLYWYQQILGQGPKLLIQFQNNGVVDDSQLPKDRFSAERLKGVDSTLKIQPAKLEDSAVYLCASSSGTGRMNTEAFFGQGTRLTVV.

CDR3 amino acids: CASSLPGQASTGELFF. The CDR3 DNA sequence: TGTGCCAGCAGTTTACCGGGACAGGCGAGCACCGGGGAGCTGTTTTTT. The genes are TRBV28 and TRBJ2-2, with TRBD1 matching 8 bases. Germline V gene sequence: CDR1 MDHEN, CDR2 SYDVKM. After removal of 2 bases from V and 4 bases from J, the junction contained 6 bases not matched to a gene. The CDR3 runs to 16 residues. Supplemented by reference TRBV28 and TRBJ2-2, the full variable domain reads DVKVTQSSRYLVKRTGEKVFLECVQDMDHENMFWYRQDPGLGLRLIYFSYDVKMKEKGDIPEGYSVSREKKERFSLILESASTNQTSMYLCASSLPGQASTGELFFGEGSRLTVL.

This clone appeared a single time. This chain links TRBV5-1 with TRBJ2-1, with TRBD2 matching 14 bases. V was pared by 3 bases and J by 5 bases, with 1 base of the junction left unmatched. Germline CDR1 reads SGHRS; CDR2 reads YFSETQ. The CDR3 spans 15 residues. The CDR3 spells CASSWTSGGNNEQFF. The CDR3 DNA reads TGCGCCAGCAGCTGGACTAGCGGGGGGAACAATGAGCAGTTCTTC.

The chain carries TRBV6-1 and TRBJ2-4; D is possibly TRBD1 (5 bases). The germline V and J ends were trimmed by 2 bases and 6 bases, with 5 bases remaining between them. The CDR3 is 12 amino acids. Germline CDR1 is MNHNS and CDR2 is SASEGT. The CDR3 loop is CASSEQGNIQYF. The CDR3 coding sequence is TGTGCCAGCAGTGAACAGGGAAACATTCAGTACTTC.

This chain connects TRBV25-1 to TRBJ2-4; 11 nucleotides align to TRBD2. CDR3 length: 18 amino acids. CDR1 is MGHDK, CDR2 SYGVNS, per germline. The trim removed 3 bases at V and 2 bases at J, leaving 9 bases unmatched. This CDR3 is CASSDPGTSGGSKNIQYF. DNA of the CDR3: TGTGCCAGCAGTGACCCCGGGACTAGCGGCGGATCCAAAAACATTCAGTACTTC.

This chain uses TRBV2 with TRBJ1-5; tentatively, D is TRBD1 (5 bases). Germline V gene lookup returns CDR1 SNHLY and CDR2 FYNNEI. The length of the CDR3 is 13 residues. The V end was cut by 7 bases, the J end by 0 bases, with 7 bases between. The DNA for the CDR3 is TGTGCCAGCACAGGGTATAGCAATCAGCCCCAGCATTTT. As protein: CASTGYSNQPQHF.

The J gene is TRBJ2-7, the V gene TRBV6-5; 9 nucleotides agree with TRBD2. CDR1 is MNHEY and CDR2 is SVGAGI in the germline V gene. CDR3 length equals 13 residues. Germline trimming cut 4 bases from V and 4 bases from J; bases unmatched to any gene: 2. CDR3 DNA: TGTGCCAGCAGTTCCCTAGCGGGGTACGAGCAGTACTTC. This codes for CASSSLAGYEQYF.

In DNA, the CDR3 is TGTGCCAGCAGTGATAGGACAGGTGCTTTCTTT. Its translation is CASSDRTGAFF. The chain is built from TRBV25-1 and TRBJ1-1; 7 bases fit TRBD1. Germline values: CDR1 MGHDK, CDR2 SYGVNS. The CDR3 has 11 amino acids. After removal of 3 bases from V and 11 bases from J, the junction contained 3 bases not matched to a gene.

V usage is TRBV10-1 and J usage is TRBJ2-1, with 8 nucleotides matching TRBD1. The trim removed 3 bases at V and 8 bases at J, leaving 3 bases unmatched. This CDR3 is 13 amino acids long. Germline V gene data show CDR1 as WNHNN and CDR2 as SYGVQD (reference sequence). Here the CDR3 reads CASSDRGRDEQFF. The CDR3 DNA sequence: TGCGCCAGCAGTGACAGGGGGCGGGATGAGCAGTTCTTC.

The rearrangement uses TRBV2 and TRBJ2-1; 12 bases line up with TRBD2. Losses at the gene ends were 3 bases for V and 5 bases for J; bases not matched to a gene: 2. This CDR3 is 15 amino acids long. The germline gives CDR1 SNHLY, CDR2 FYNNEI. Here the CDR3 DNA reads TGTGCCAGCAGTGAGCTAGCGGGGGGGAACAATGAGCAGTTCTTC. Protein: CASSELAGGNNEQFF.

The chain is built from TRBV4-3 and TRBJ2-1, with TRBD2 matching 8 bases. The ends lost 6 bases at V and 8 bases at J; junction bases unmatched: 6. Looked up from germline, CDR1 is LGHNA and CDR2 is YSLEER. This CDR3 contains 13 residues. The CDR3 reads CASSSGRAYEQFF. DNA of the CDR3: TGCGCCAGCAGTTCCGGGAGGGCCTATGAGCAGTTCTTC.

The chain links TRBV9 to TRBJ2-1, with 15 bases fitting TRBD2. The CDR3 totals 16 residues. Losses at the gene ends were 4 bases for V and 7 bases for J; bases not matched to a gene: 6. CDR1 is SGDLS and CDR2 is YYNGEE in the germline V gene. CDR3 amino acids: CASSPQGTSGRNEQFF. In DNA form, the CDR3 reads TGTGCCAGCAGCCCTCAAGGGACTAGCGGGAGGAATGAGCAGTTCTTC.

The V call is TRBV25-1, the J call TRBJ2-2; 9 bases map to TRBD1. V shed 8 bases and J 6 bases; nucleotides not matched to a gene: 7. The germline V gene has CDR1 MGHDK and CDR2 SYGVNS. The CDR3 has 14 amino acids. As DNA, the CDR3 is TGTGCCAGCTCCGGGACAGGGAGTCCCGGGGAGCTGTTTTTT. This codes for CASSGTGSPGELFF.

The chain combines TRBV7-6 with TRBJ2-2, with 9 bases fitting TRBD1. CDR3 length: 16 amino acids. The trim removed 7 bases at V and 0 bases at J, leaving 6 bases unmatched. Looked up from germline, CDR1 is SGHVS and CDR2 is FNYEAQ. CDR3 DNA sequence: TGTGCCAGCAAACTACAGGGGGCGTCGAACACCGGGGAGCTGTTTTTT. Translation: CASKLQGASNTGELFF.